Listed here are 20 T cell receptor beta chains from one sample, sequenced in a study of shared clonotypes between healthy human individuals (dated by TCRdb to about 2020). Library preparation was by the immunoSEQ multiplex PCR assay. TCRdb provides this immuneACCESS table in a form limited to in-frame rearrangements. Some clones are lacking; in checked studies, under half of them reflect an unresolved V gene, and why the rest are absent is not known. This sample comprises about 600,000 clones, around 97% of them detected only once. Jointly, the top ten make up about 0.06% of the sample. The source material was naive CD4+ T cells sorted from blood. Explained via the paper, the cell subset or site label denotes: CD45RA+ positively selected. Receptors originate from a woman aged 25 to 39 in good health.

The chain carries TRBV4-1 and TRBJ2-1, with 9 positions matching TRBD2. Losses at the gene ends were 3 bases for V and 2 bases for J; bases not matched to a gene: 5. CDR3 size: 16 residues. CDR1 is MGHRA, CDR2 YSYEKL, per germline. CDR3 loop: CASSQASGITYNEQFF. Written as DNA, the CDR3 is TGCGCCAGCAGCCAGGCTAGCGGGATAACCTACAATGAGCAGTTCTTC.

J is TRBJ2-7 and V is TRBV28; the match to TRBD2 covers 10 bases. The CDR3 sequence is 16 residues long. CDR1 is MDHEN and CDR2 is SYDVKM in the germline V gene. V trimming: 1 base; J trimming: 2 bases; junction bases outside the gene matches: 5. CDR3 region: CASSLFAAGGPYEQYF. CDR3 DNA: TGTGCCAGCAGTTTATTCGCAGCGGGAGGGCCCTACGAGCAGTACTTC.

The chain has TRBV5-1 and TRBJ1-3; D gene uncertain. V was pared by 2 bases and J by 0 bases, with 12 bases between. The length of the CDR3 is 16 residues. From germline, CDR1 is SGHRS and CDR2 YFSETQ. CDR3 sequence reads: CASSFSDRFSGNTIYF. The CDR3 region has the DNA TGCGCCAGCAGCTTTTCCGACCGATTCTCTGGAAACACCATATATTTT.

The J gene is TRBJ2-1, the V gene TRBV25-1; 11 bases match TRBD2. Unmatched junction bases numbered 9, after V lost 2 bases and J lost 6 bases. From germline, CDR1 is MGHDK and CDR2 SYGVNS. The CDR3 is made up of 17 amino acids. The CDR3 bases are TGTGCCAGCAGTGAAATTAGCGGGAGGGCGAGAATCAATGAGCAGTTCTTC. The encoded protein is CASSEISGRARINEQFF.

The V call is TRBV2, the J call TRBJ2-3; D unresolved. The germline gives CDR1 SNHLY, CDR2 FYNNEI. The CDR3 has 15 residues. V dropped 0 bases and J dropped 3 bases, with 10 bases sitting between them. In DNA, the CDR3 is TGTGCCAGCAGTGAAGCGGGGAAGGAGACAGATACGCAGTATTTT. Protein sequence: CASSEAGKETDTQYF. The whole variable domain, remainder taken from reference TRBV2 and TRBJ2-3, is EPEVTQTPSHQVTQMGQEVILRCVPISNHLYFYWYRQILGQKVEFLVSFYNNEISEKSEIFDDQFSVERPDGSNFTLKIRSTKLEDSAMYFCASSEAGKETDTQYFGPGTRLTVL.

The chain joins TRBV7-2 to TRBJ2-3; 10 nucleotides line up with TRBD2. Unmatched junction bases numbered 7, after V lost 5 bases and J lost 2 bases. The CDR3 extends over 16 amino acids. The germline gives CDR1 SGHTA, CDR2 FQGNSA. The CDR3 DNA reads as TGTGCCAGCAGCGCTGGACTAGCGGTTTTCACAGATACGCAGTATTTT. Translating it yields CASSAGLAVFTDTQYF. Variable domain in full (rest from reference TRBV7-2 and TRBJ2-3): GAGVSQSPSNKVTEKGKDVELRCDPISGHTALYWYRQSLGQGLEFLIYFQGNSAPDKSGLPSDRFSAERTGGSVSTLTIQRTQQEDSAVYLCASSAGLAVFTDTQYFGPGTRLTVL.

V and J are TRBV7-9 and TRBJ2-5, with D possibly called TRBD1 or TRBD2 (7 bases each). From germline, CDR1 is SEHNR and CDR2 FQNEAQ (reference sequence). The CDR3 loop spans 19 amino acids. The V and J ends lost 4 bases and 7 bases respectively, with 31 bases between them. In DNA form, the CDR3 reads TGTGCCAGCAGCTATCTCCCCTCGCGGCTAGCGGTCGCAGGGGGGACCCAGTACTTC. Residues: CASSYLPSRLAVAGGTQYF.

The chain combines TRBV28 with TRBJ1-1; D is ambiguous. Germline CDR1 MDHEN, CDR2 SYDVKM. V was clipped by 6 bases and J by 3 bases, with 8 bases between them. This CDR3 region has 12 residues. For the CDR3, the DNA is TGTGCCAGCAGCTATTGGGACACTGAAGCTTTCTTT. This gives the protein CASSYWDTEAFF.

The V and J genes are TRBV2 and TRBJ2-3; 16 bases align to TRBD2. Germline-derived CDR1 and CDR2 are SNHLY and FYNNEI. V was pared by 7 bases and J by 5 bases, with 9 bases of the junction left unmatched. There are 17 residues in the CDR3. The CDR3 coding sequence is TGTGCCAGCAAACGGGGACTAGCGGGAGGGCCCTTAGATACGCAGTATTTT. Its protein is CASKRGLAGGPLDTQYF.

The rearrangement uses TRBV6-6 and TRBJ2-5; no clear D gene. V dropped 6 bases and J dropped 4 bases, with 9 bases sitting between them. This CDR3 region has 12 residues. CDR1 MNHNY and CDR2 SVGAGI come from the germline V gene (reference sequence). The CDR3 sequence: CASREFRETQYF. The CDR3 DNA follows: TGTGCCAGCAGGGAATTCAGAGAGACCCAGTACTTC.

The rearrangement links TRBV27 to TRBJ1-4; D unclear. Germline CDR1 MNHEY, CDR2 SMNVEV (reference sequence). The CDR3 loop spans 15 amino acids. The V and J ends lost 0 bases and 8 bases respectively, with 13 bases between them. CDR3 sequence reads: CASSLSTVFLEKLFF. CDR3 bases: TGTGCCAGCAGTTTATCCACAGTGTTTCTCGAAAAACTGTTTTTT.

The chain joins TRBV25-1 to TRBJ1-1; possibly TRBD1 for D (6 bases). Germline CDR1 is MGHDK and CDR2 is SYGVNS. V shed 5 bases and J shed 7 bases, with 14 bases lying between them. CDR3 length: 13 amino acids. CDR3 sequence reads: CASSYGGLVEAFF. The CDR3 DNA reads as TGTGCCAGCAGTTATGGGGGGCTCGTTGAAGCTTTCTTT.

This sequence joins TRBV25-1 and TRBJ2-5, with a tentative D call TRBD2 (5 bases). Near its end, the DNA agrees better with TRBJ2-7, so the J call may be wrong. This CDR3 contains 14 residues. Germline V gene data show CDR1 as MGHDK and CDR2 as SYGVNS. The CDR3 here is CASSALYGGYEQYF. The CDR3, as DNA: TGTGCCAGCAGTGCTCTCTACGGAGGCTACGAGCAGTACTTC.

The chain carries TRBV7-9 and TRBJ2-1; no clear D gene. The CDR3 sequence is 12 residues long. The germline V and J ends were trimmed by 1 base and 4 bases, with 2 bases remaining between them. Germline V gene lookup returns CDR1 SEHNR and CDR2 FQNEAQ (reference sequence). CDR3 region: CASSLVYNEQFF. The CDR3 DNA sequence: TGTGCCAGCAGCTTAGTTTACAATGAGCAGTTCTTC.

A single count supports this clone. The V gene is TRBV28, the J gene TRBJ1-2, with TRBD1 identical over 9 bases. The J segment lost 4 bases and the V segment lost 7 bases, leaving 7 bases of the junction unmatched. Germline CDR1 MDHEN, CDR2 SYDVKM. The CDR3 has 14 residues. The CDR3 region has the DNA TGTGCCAGCAATACAGGACAGGGGATCTATGGCTACACCTTC. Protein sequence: CASNTGQGIYGYTF.

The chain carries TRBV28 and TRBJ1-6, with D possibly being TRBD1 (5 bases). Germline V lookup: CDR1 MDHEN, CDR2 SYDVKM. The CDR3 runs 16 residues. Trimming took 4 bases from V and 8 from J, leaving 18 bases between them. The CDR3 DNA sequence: TGTGCCAGCAGTTCCGCCATCCGGGGCCGAGATTCACCCCTCCACTTT. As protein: CASSSAIRGRDSPLHF.

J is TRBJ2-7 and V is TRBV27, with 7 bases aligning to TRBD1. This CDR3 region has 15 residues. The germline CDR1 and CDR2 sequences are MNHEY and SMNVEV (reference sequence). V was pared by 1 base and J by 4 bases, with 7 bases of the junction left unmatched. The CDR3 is CASSLLGTAPYEQYF. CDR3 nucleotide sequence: TGTGCCAGCAGTTTATTAGGGACAGCGCCTTACGAGCAGTACTTC.

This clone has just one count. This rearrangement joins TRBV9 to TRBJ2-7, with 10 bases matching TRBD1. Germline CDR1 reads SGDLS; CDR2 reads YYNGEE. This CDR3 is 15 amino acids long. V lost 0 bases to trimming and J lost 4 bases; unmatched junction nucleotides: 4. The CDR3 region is CASSVGTGGSYEQYF. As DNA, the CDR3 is TGTGCCAGCAGCGTAGGGACAGGGGGTTCTTACGAGCAGTACTTC.

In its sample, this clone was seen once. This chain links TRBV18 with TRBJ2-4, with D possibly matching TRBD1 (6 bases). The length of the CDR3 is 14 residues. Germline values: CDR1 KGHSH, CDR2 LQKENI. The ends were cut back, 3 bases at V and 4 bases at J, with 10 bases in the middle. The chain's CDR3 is CASSPWQGKNIQYF. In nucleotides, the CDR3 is TGTGCCAGCTCACCGTGGCAGGGGAAAAACATTCAGTACTTC. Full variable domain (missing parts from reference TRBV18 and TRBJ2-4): NAGVMQNPRHLVRRRGQEARLRCSPMKGHSHVYWYRQLPEEGLKFMVYLQKENIIDESGMPKERFSAEFPKEGPSILRIQQVVRGDSAAYFCASSPWQGKNIQYFGAGTRLSVL.

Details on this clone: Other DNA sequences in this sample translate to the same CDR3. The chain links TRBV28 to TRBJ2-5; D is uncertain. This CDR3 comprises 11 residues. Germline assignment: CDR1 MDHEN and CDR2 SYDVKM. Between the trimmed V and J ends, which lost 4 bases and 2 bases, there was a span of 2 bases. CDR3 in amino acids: CASSSQETQYF. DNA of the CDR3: TGTGCCAGCAGTTCGCAAGAGACCCAGTACTTC.